This T cell receptor (beta chain) was sequenced in a study of T cell changes during pregnancy in multiple sclerosis. The table came from immunoSEQ multiplex PCR; TCRdb's copy has only in-frame clones and leaves some out. The profile shows around 70,000 clones, 92% of them singletons. There are 13 residues in the CDR3. J lost 5 bases, V lost 5 bases, and 6 bases had no gene match. The germline gives CDR1 SQVTM, CDR2 ANQGSEA. This TCR derives from a female donor with multiple sclerosis, enrolled in a pregnancy study. The chain has TRBV29-1 and TRBJ1-1; 9 bases align to TRBD1. Sequenced material: peripheral blood, taken before pregnancy. The CDR3 coding sequence is TGCAGCGTTCCCGGGACAGGGCAGACTGAAGCTTTCTTT. This encodes CSVPGTGQTEAFF.